Described below is a single T cell receptor (beta chain) sequence and its context. Antigen: not known. This sample was taken from a study of blood T cells in healthy people across ages. The use of a sample-barcoded 5' primer and a J-beta primer mix characterized a second PCR of roughly 6 to 11 cycles. From the 5' RACE reads, TCRdb called clonotypes with MiXCR, one entry per CDR3 protein. The data contain about 1.5 million distinct CDR3 sequences, under 55% of them singletons. Caucasian individuals from Russia who were healthy and aged roughly 6 to 95 acted as donors. Peripheral blood was drawn, ten milliliters per donor. General study points: Estimated diversity across one million T cells was deemed an underestimate.

CDR1 is MNHEY, CDR2 SMNVEV, per germline (reference sequence). V shed 7 bases and J shed 1 base, with 13 bases lying between them. This CDR3 has 14 residues. This TCR was sampled from a woman between 18 and 29 years old in good health. The chain has TRBV27 and TRBJ1-1; possibly TRBD1 for D (5 bases). The sequencing sample was made of blood. CDR3 nucleotide sequence: TGTGCCAGCAATCACTGGGGGGGGAACACTGAAGCTTTCTTT. As protein: CASNHWGGNTEAFF.